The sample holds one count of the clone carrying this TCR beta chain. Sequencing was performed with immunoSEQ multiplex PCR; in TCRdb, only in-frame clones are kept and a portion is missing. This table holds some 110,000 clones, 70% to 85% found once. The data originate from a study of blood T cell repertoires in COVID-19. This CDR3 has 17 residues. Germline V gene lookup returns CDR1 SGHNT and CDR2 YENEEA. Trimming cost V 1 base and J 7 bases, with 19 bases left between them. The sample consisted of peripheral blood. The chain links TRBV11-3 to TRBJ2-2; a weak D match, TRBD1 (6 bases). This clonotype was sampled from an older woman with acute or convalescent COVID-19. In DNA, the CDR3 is TGTGCCAGCAGCTTAGGAGGCCTAGGGGGACCCGGCGGGGAGCTGTTTTTT. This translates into CASSLGGLGGPGGELFF.